Listed below are T cell receptor beta chains from one sample, sequenced in a study of T-cell reconstitution after alpha-beta-depleted transplantation in children. Each CDR3 protein is one row after TCRdb ran MiXCR on the PCR reads. The sample has about 980,000 distinct CDR3 sequences; roughly 29% are singletons. Source: PBMCs, mostly from graft donor cells, taken 360 days after TCRalphabeta/CD19-depleted stem cell transplant. The receptor set was obtained from a boy under two years old who had a stem cell transplant for SCID, so the T cells may come from the graft donor. CDR3s include the opening cysteine and the closing phenylalanine or tryptophan. The D gene is left open where the match is weak. The listing skips clone size in some rows; elsewhere it reads once, few, many or a size class.

TRBJ2-1,.,TRBV20-1,TRBD2,TGCAGTGCTAGAGTTCCAGCGGGGGGGCAGGATGAGCAGTTCTTC,CSARVPAGGQDEQFF
TRBJ2-1,few,TRBV20-1,.,TGCAGTGCTAGTGCGGGGAATGAGCAGTTCTTC,CSASAGNEQFF
TRBJ2-3,.,TRBV5-1,TRBD1,TGCGCCAGCAGCCCGGACAGGGGCGCAGTTGGGGGTACGCAGTATTTT,CASSPDRGAVGGTQYF
TRBJ2-7,.,TRBV7-9,.,TGTGCCAGCAGCTCTGGCCAAGTAGGTTTACGCTACGAGCAGTACTTC,CASSSGQVGLRYEQYF
TRBJ1-2,.,TRBV9,TRBD1,TGTGCCAGCAGTCCTTACCTCCGGGACAGGGATGGCTACACCTTC,CASSPYLRDRDGYTF
TRBJ1-1,few,TRBV4-3,TRBD1,TGCGCCAGCAGCCTCTCCAGGTTCGACGACAGGGGGGGGAACACTGAAGCTTTCTTT,CASSLSRFDDRGGNTEAFF
TRBJ1-1,few,TRBV7-9,.,TGTGCCAGCAGCTTAGACCAGGGTCTGGCTGAAGCTTTCTTT,CASSLDQGLAEAFF
TRBJ1-1,.,TRBV3-1,TRBD1,TGTGCCAGCAGCCGAAAAGGCGGACCAGGGGGTTTGAACACTGAAGCTTTCTTT,CASSRKGGPGGLNTEAFF
TRBJ2-7,.,TRBV5-1,.,TGCGCCAGCAGCTTGGCGACCAGGGGATCCTACGAGCAGTACTTC,CASSLATRGSYEQYF
TRBJ1-4,.,TRBV5-1,.,TGCGCCAGCAGCTTGGGGCAGACTCTAACTAATGAAAAACTGTTTTTT,CASSLGQTLTNEKLFF
TRBJ2-2,.,TRBV4-1,TRBD1,TGCGCCAGCAGCCAAGGCAGGGGGCGCGCCGGGGAGCTGTTTTTT,CASSQGRGRAGELFF
TRBJ2-1,.,TRBV12-3/TRBV12-4,.,TGTGCCAGCAGTTCCCCTTTCCGGGGGGCCGACCATGAGCAGTTCTTC,CASSSPFRGADHEQFF
TRBJ2-3,.,TRBV7-6,.,TGTGCCAGCAGCTTACGTGAGGCTAGCGTAGATACGCAGTATTTT,CASSLREASVDTQYF
TRBJ2-4,few,TRBV29-1,.,TGCAGCGCTCTGGACTCCCGGAGGAACATTCAGTACTTC,CSALDSRRNIQYF
TRBJ2-7,many,TRBV20-1,.,TGCAGTGCCAAAGAAGCCCCAGCCACCTACGAGCAGTACTTC,CSAKEAPATYEQYF
TRBJ2-1,.,TRBV27,TRBD2,TGTGCCAGCAGTTCGACTAGCAGCTCCTACAATGAGCAGTTCTTC,CASSSTSSSYNEQFF
TRBJ2-7,few,TRBV24-1,.,TGTGCCACCAGTGACAAGCAGGGGAGCGAGCAGTACTTC,CATSDKQGSEQYF
TRBJ2-3,.,TRBV12-5,.,TGTGCTAGTGGTTTGGGGGGACCTCACACAGATACGCAGTATTTT,CASGLGGPHTDTQYF
TRBJ2-1,few,TRBV3-1,.,TGTGCCAGCAGCCAAGTTGGCGTAGGTGGTTTTCGGAGCCCGAACAATGAGCAGTTCTTC,CASSQVGVGGFRSPNNEQFF
TRBJ2-3,many,TRBV29-1,.,TGCAGCGTCCGCATTCCGGGGACAGATACGCAGTATTTT,CSVRIPGTDTQYF
TRBJ2-4,few,TRBV5-8,TRBD1,TGTGCCAGCAGCTTGGAACAGGGGGCGGCCAAAAACATTCAGTACTTC,CASSLEQGAAKNIQYF
TRBJ2-1,.,TRBV19,.,TGTGCCAGTAGTATCGGGTTTGGCGGGGTAAATGAGCAGTTCTTC,CASSIGFGGVNEQFF
TRBJ2-7,few,TRBV7-8,.,TGTGCCAGCAGCTTAGAGGGGCCCCGCTCCTACGAGCAGTACTTC,CASSLEGPRSYEQYF
TRBJ2-3,.,TRBV10-3,TRBD1,TGTGCCATCAGGGCTGACAGGGGAGGCCAAGATACGCAGTATTTT,CAIRADRGGQDTQYF
TRBJ2-1,.,TRBV12-3/TRBV12-4,TRBD2,TGTGCCAGCAGTCCCCACTTACTAGCGGGGGCCCCCAATGAGCAGTTCTTC,CASSPHLLAGAPNEQFF
TRBJ2-7,.,TRBV2,.,TGTGCCAGCAGTGTCCGGACAGACACCTACGAGCAGTACTTC,CASSVRTDTYEQYF
TRBJ1-1,.,TRBV20-1,TRBD1,TGCAGTGCGAACTTCCTGGACAGGGGGCACACTGAAGCTTTCTTT,CSANFLDRGHTEAFF
TRBJ2-5,many,TRBV20-1,TRBD2,TGCAGTGCTCGACTAGCGGGGAAAGAGACCCAGTACTTC,CSARLAGKETQYF
TRBJ2-7,.,TRBV6-1,TRBD2,TGTGCCAGCACCAACAGGTCTCGCCGACTACGCGGGGGTGGGAACGAGCAGTACTTC,CASTNRSRRLRGGGNEQYF
TRBJ2-1,.,TRBV7-9,TRBD2,TGTGCCAGCAGCTTTGCTAGCGGGGGGGCCTACAATGAGCAGTTCTTC,CASSFASGGAYNEQFF
TRBJ2-3,.,TRBV18,TRBD1,TGTGCCAGCTCACCACTATCAGGGGGAGAGGAAGATACGCAGTATTTT,CASSPLSGGEEDTQYF
TRBJ2-1,many,TRBV3-1,TRBD2,TGTGCCAGCAGCCCGGGACTAGCGGACTACAATGAGCAGTTCTTC,CASSPGLADYNEQFF
TRBJ2-1,few,TRBV6-1,TRBD2,TGTGCCAGCAAGCAACTAGCGGGGGACAATGAGCAGTTCTTC,CASKQLAGDNEQFF
TRBJ1-3,few,TRBV12-3/TRBV12-4,.,TGTGCCAGCGTCGTAGGGGCCGGAGGAAACACCATATATTTT,CASVVGAGGNTIYF
TRBJ2-5,.,TRBV19,.,TGTGCCAGTAGTATCGGGCGTTTTAAAGAGACCCAGTACTTC,CASSIGRFKETQYF
TRBJ2-1,.,TRBV7-8,TRBD1,TGTGCCAGCAAAAGGGGACAGTACAATGAGCAGTTCTTC,CASKRGQYNEQFF
TRBJ2-7,.,TRBV10-3,.,TGTGCCATCAGTGGGGGTTCGAGCTACGAGCAGTACTTC,CAISGGSSYEQYF
TRBJ2-3,.,TRBV7-9,.,TGTGCCAGCAGCCCACCCACAGGGATCGGCACAGATACGCAGTATTTT,CASSPPTGIGTDTQYF
TRBJ1-2,.,TRBV28,.,TGTGCCAGCAGTTCCTATGCGGCCTATGGCTACACCTTC,CASSSYAAYGYTF
TRBJ2-3,few,TRBV5-5,.,TGTGCCAGCAGCTTTCTGGCGGGGTTGGCAGATACGCAGTATTTT,CASSFLAGLADTQYF
TRBJ2-1,.,TRBV6-1,.,TGTGCCAGCAGACCCCGGAGGGCTAGCGTCAATGAGCAGTTCTTC,CASRPRRASVNEQFF
TRBJ2-1,few,TRBV27,TRBD2,TGTGCCAGCAGTTTATGGAGTCAGGGAGGGGTCTATTACAATGAGCAGTTCTTC,CASSLWSQGGVYYNEQFF
TRBJ2-2,few,TRBV7-7,.,TGTGCCAGCAGCCCCCAGGAGGGGCGAAACACCGGGGAGCTGTTTTTT,CASSPQEGRNTGELFF
TRBJ1-1,many,TRBV6-5,.,TGTGCCAGCAACCAGGGGACTGAAGCTTTCTTT,CASNQGTEAFF
TRBJ2-7,.,TRBV7-3,.,TGTGCCAGCAGCTCCGGACTCCTTACCTCCTACGAGCAGTACTTC,CASSSGLLTSYEQYF
TRBJ2-5,.,TRBV19,.,TGTGCCAGTAGTCCTCGTGAGCCATGGGGTTCTGAGACCCAGTACTTC,CASSPREPWGSETQYF
TRBJ2-2,few,TRBV27,.,TGTGCCAGCAGTCTGAGCCCGATCCCCGGGGAGCTGTTTTTT,CASSLSPIPGELFF
TRBJ2-5,.,TRBV5-1,TRBD2,TGCGCCAGCAGCCCCCGATGGACTAGCGGCGGGGAGACCCAGTACTTC,CASSPRWTSGGETQYF
TRBJ2-5,few,TRBV2,.,TGTGCCAGCAGTGGAGGGGCCCCGGAGGAGACCCAGTACTTC,CASSGGAPEETQYF
TRBJ1-2,.,TRBV4-2,.,TGTGCCAGCAGCCCCCGGGGAGCCTATGGCTACACCTTC,CASSPRGAYGYTF
TRBJ2-1,.,TRBV5-1,.,TGCGCCAGCAGCCCTGGGCGGGGCCGGGACAATGAGCAGTTCTTC,CASSPGRGRDNEQFF